This TCR beta chain originates from a study of T cells in Graves' hyperthyroidism and ophthalmopathy (dated by TCRdb to the late 2010s). Context from the whole study: Peripheral blood samples were taken at the time of initial diagnosis, prior to any treatment. The paper describes TCR Vbeta CDR3 sequencing of about 140 peripheral blood samples, made up of around 41 ophthalmopathy patients, some 80 hyperthyroidism patients and 17 progressor patients. For training and testing, the 100 or so patients in the discovery cohort were randomly divided in a 7:3 ratio. A discovery cohort of around 100 patients, roughly 43 with Graves' ophthalmopathy and approximately 60 with stable Graves' hyperthyroidism, was used to find distinguishing TCR V-J signatures. Following sampling, methimazole starting at 30 mg daily was given to hyperthyroidism patients, and high-dose intravenous methylprednisolone was given to ophthalmopathy patients. An independent validation cohort of 18 to 20 hyperthyroidism patients and 17 patients who later progressed to ophthalmopathy tested prospective prediction of ophthalmopathy. In addition, the study compared T-cell repertoires in thyroid tissue and in blood from six Graves' hyperthyroidism patients. What the study reported, not specific to this receptor: In validation, progression to ophthalmopathy was predicted by the model with nearly 71% sensitivity and just over 72% specificity, a median of roughly 6.4 months before onset. A model built on a 13 V-J signature distinguished ophthalmopathy from stable hyperthyroidism, reaching roughly 88% sensitivity and around 81% specificity in cross-validation and 80%/75% in testing. No statistical method was used to set the sample size in advance, and investigators knew the group allocation. Most expanded thyroid clonotypes (frequency above 0.001) were also found in blood, which suggests that blood repertoires may mirror thyroid immune responses.

Graves' hyperthyroidism was defined as stable when no progression to ophthalmopathy occurred over 18 months of follow-up. Hyperthyroidism patients were newly diagnosed, had a disease duration of under 2 months, and were aged 18 to 65 years. The study excluded patients with uncontrolled infections, other autoimmune diseases, pregnancy or lactation. Clinical symptoms, serum thyroxine and TRAb, thyroid ultrasound, and orbital computed tomography formed the basis for the diagnoses. PBMCs were isolated from about 10 ml of fresh peripheral blood by Ficoll-Paque density gradient centrifugation. Total RNA was extracted using Trizol reagent, and RNA quality was assessed on an Agilent 2100 Bioanalyzer. Inclusive of the bounding cysteine and phenylalanine, the CDR3 is 16 residues long. Kept here is only the CDR3 DNA, which spans 48 bases and is read in frame from base 1. Trimming takes 1 base from V and 3 bases from J, and the germline ends sit 15 bases apart. CDR1 and CDR2 (MNHEY, SMNVEV) derive from the germline V gene (reference sequence).

This clonotype appeared many times. Its antigen target is currently unknown. No base qualities exist here, and no much larger clone lies one base off it. The TCR beta CDR3 regions were amplified from RNA transcripts. The TCR CDR3 was subjected to a first round of RT-PCR using the HTBI primer set and the Qiagen OneStep RT-PCR kit. A second multiplex PCR round built the libraries, followed by size selection and purification. The libraries were sequenced on an Illumina HiSeq2000 using paired-end 100 bp reads. In the source study's methods: Raw data were processed with SOAPnuke, discarding reads with adapters, uncalled bases, mean Phred below 15, or no exact constant-primer or identifier match. High-quality paired reads were merged using COPE v1.2.5, and each unique nucleotide sequence was defined as a clonotype. MiTCR v1.1 was used to align clonotypes to the IMGT TRBV, TRBD and TRBJ reference segments. The analysis included only V-J combinations with a frequency above 0.0001, which together covered 99% to 99.2% of the repertoires. The TCS score was defined as the ratio of F50 (clonal expansion) to E x V (chaos), calculated using BLOSUM62-based TCRdist between CDR3 peptides within each V-J. Welch's t-statistics and random forest reduced several hundred V-J features to 13, which were used in a naive Bayes classifier (R e1071). The public reads were reanalyzed by TCRdb: fastp trimming at Q25, MiXCR alignment, in-frame beta chains only. Rows with one shared CDR3 protein collapse into an entry with the most common genes and DNA. Clone size and V and J calls follow TCRdb, not the original study. The sample table lists around 520,000 distinct CDR3 sequences, approximately 15% of them with a count of one. Around 14% of the sample is held by the ten biggest clonotypes.

The sequence is built from TRBV27 and TRBJ1-2; the D region possibly corresponds to TRBD1 (5 bases align). Sequenced sample: blood. The source of this sequence is a woman aged 40 to 50 with Graves' hyperthyroidism. The CDR3 region has the sequence CASSLYGAGLDYGYTF. The sequenced DNA: TGTGCCAGCAGTTTATACGGGGCAGGGTTGGACTATGGCTACACCTTC.